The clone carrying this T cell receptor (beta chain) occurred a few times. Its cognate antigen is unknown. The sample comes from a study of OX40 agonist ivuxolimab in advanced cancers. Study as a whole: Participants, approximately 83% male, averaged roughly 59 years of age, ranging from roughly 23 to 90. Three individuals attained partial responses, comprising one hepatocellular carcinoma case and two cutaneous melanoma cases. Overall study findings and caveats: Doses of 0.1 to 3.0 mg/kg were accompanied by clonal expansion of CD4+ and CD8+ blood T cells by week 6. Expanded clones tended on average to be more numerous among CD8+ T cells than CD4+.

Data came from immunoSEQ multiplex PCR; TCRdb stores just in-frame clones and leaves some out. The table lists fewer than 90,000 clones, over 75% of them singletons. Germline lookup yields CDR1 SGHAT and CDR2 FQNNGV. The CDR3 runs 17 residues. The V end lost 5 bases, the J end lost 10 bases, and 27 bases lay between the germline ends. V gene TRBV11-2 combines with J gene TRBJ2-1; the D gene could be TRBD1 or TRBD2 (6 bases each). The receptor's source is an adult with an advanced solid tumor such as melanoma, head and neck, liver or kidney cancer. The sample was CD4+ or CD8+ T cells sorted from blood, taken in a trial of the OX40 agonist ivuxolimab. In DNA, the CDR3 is TGTGCCAGCAGCCTCCGAGGGGGGTCGGGCCTCCAAGGGGAGCAGTTCTTC. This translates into CASSLRGGSGLQGEQFF.